This T cell receptor beta chain was recorded in a study of blood T cell repertoires in COVID-19. Study background: The study drew acute and convalescent COVID-19 samples from the United States, Italy and Spain. T cells, B-cell-depleted T cells, or PBMCs provided the cDNA or gDNA that served as material.

The V gene end was trimmed by 4 bases and the J gene end by 6 bases; junction bases not matched to a gene: 9. From germline, CDR1 is SGHNT and CDR2 YYREEE (reference sequence). The CDR3 spans 15 residues. Original methodology: Counts of nucleated cells, estimated from reference gene primer amplification, were obtained. Assay used: immunoSEQ multiplex PCR; TCRdb lists only in-frame clones, some missing. The V and J calls and clone size come from that table; D and trimming were worked out from the DNA. This sample has under 150,000 clones, with approximately 90% found just once. The sequencing input was peripheral blood. This receptor was taken from a woman in her 70s who had recovered from COVID-19. The V call is TRBV5-4, the J call TRBJ1-4; 7 nucleotides line up with TRBD1. CDR3 loop: CASSVYRGRDEKLFF. The CDR3 DNA reads TGTGCCAGCAGCGTGTACAGGGGCAGGGATGAAAAACTGTTTTTT.